This T cell receptor (beta chain) was identified in a study of T cell repertoires in cytomegalovirus infection. Looking at the study overall: Both a matching HLA type and CMV infection were indicated by public TCR beta signatures.

Germline CDR1 and CDR2: SGHTA and FQGTGA. V lost 4 bases to trimming and J lost 0 bases; unmatched junction nucleotides: 3. The CDR3 loop spans 15 amino acids. Comment on this clonotype: The antigen is unknown.

Study observations and caveats: Ex vivo, HLA-C-restricted CMV-specific TCR beta clonotypes prevailed over the rest of the response.

TCRdb reprocessed the reads via MiXCR and lists one record per CDR3 protein. The data contain 300,000 to 400,000 distinct CDR3 sequences, 29% of them singletons. The sample here was cultured PBMCs, taken from culture after CMV antigen stimulation. This TCR was sampled from a human donor in good health (CMV status not recorded). Some clones in this sample may be carry-over from other donors' samples. J is TRBJ2-1 and V is TRBV7-3; 7 bases line up with TRBD1. The DNA of the CDR3 is TGTGCCAGCAGCTCGGGACAGTCCTCCTACAATGAGCAGTTCTTC. This translates into CASSSGQSSYNEQFF.